A selection of T cell receptor beta chains follows, all from one sample in a study of cytomegalovirus exposure and HLA in healthy donors. Generated by immunoSEQ multiplex PCR, the TCRdb table keeps only in-frame clones and is missing some. The data hold tens of thousands of clones, with 94% observed a single time. Sample: PBMCs. All receptors come from a woman under 30 in good health and CMV-seronegative. The CDR3 runs from the conserved cysteine through the conserved F or W. Fields, in order: clone size, D gene, J gene, V gene, CDR3 DNA, CDR3 protein. D genes are given only for firm matches. Some rows mark clone size as missing; the rest say once, few, many or name a class of expanded clone.

clone size: .
D gene: .
J gene: TRBJ2-5
V gene: TRBV6-1
CDR3 DNA: TGTGCCAGCAGTCTTTTACAAGAGACCCAGTACTTC
CDR3 protein: CASSLLQETQYF

clone size: .
D gene: .
J gene: TRBJ1-1
V gene: TRBV28
CDR3 DNA: TGTGCCAGCAGTCTAGGGGGGGCGGGCACTGAAGCTTTCTTT
CDR3 protein: CASSLGGAGTEAFF

clone size: few
D gene: .
J gene: TRBJ2-7
V gene: TRBV7-9
CDR3 DNA: TGTGCCAGCAGCTTAGAGAGAGGTTTGGAAGGCACCCCCTACGAGCAGTACTTC
CDR3 protein: CASSLERGLEGTPYEQYF

clone size: .
D gene: .
J gene: TRBJ2-2
V gene: TRBV28
CDR3 DNA: TGTGCCAGCAGTTTAGACAGGAGGAACACCGGGGAGCTGTTTTTT
CDR3 protein: CASSLDRRNTGELFF

clone size: .
D gene: .
J gene: TRBJ1-2
V gene: TRBV6-1
CDR3 DNA: TGTGCCAGCAGTGAAGCGCTTCTCAGGGGCGGTGGCTACACCTTC
CDR3 protein: CASSEALLRGGGYTF

clone size: .
D gene: TRBD1
J gene: TRBJ2-1
V gene: TRBV5-4
CDR3 DNA: TGTGCCAGCAGCAGGGGGCAGGGGGCGATTATGAATGAGCAGTTCTTC
CDR3 protein: CASSRGQGAIMNEQFF

clone size: .
D gene: TRBD2
J gene: TRBJ2-3
V gene: TRBV10-3
CDR3 DNA: TGTGCCACCCAAGCGGGGGGCCCGACAGATACGCAGTATTTT
CDR3 protein: CATQAGGPTDTQYF

clone size: .
D gene: TRBD1
J gene: TRBJ1-2
V gene: TRBV7-2
CDR3 DNA: TGTGCCAGCAGCTTGGACAGGGACTATGGCTACACCTTC
CDR3 protein: CASSLDRDYGYTF

clone size: .
D gene: .
J gene: TRBJ1-1
V gene: TRBV29-1
CDR3 DNA: TGCAGCGTTGACAGGGGACTAATGAACACTGAAGCTTTCTTT
CDR3 protein: CSVDRGLMNTEAFF

clone size: .
D gene: .
J gene: TRBJ1-1
V gene: TRBV7-2
CDR3 DNA: TGTGCCAGCAGCTATGACAGACAGACCGGGCGAGCTTTCTTT
CDR3 protein: CASSYDRQTGRAFF

clone size: .
D gene: .
J gene: TRBJ2-3
V gene: TRBV28
CDR3 DNA: TGTGCCAGCAGAATGACAGGAGTAAGGACAGATACGCAGTATTTT
CDR3 protein: CASRMTGVRTDTQYF

clone size: .
D gene: .
J gene: TRBJ1-2
V gene: TRBV6-5
CDR3 DNA: TGTGCCAGCAGTTACGGGGGGAGCTATGGCTACACCTTC
CDR3 protein: CASSYGGSYGYTF

clone size: .
D gene: .
J gene: TRBJ1-1
V gene: TRBV2
CDR3 DNA: TGTGCCAGCAGTGACTCACGGTTTTCAGGCAATCCCGCCGAAGCTTTCTTT
CDR3 protein: CASSDSRFSGNPAEAFF

clone size: .
D gene: TRBD1
J gene: TRBJ2-7
V gene: TRBV7-8
CDR3 DNA: TGTGCCAGCAGCTTAGCGTTGAGACAGGGGGATTACGAGCAGTACTTC
CDR3 protein: CASSLALRQGDYEQYF

clone size: .
D gene: .
J gene: TRBJ2-5
V gene: TRBV27
CDR3 DNA: TGTGCCAGCAGTTTAAGGGGCAGGGTACGCTGGGGTGGGGAGACCCAGTACTTC
CDR3 protein: CASSLRGRVRWGGETQYF

clone size: .
D gene: TRBD2
J gene: TRBJ2-7
V gene: TRBV4-3
CDR3 DNA: TGCGCCAGCAGCCAAGCGGGGGGGGTCTCCTACGAGCAGTACTTC
CDR3 protein: CASSQAGGVSYEQYF

clone size: .
D gene: TRBD1
J gene: TRBJ2-5
V gene: TRBV19
CDR3 DNA: TGTGCCAGTAGCCCTATACAGGGGGGTGGGACCCAGTACTTC
CDR3 protein: CASSPIQGGGTQYF

clone size: .
D gene: TRBD2
J gene: TRBJ2-1
V gene: TRBV18
CDR3 DNA: TGTGCCAGCTCACCATCGGGACTAGCGGGGGGCCAATCTGACAATGAGCAGTTCTTC
CDR3 protein: CASSPSGLAGGQSDNEQFF

clone size: .
D gene: .
J gene: TRBJ2-7
V gene: TRBV18
CDR3 DNA: TGTGCCAGCTCACCCGACCTTATGGGAAGGGGCTACGAGCAGTACTTC
CDR3 protein: CASSPDLMGRGYEQYF

clone size: .
D gene: TRBD2
J gene: TRBJ2-5
V gene: TRBV6-1
CDR3 DNA: TGTGCCAGCAGTGAAATCAGGGAGGGGACCCAGTACTTC
CDR3 protein: CASSEIREGTQYF

clone size: .
D gene: TRBD1
J gene: TRBJ2-1
V gene: TRBV27
CDR3 DNA: TGTGCCAGCAGTTTACTCCGGGACAGGGGCTACAATGAGCAGTTCTTC
CDR3 protein: CASSLLRDRGYNEQFF

clone size: .
D gene: TRBD2
J gene: TRBJ2-7
V gene: TRBV7-6
CDR3 DNA: TGTGCCAGCAGCTTAGGGGGGGGTTGGTCCTACGAGCAGTACTTC
CDR3 protein: CASSLGGGWSYEQYF

clone size: few
D gene: .
J gene: TRBJ1-6
V gene: TRBV4-1
CDR3 DNA: TGCGCCAGCAGCCAAGTCATGCTGCGGTTTCCCCTCCACTTT
CDR3 protein: CASSQVMLRFPLHF

clone size: .
D gene: .
J gene: TRBJ2-3
V gene: TRBV7-2
CDR3 DNA: TGTGCCAGCAGCCGACGTCGAGTAGCACCCGCAGATACGCAGTATTTT
CDR3 protein: CASSRRRVAPADTQYF

clone size: .
D gene: .
J gene: TRBJ2-3
V gene: TRBV5-1
CDR3 DNA: TGCGCCAGCAGCTATCCTAGTTCTTACACAGATACGCAGTATTTT
CDR3 protein: CASSYPSSYTDTQYF

clone size: .
D gene: TRBD1
J gene: TRBJ1-2
V gene: TRBV7-9
CDR3 DNA: TGTGCCAGCAGCTTAGCGGACAGGGACGGCTACACCTTC
CDR3 protein: CASSLADRDGYTF